This T cell receptor (beta chain) stems from a study of blood T cells in healthy people across ages. This CDR3 contains 13 residues. Deletions cut 5 bases from V and 0 bases from J, with 8 bases between. Germline V lookup: CDR1 PRHDT, CDR2 FYEKMQ (reference sequence). It was with a sample-barcoded 5' primer and a J-beta primer mix that a second PCR of about 6 to 12 cycles was run. In TCRdb, the 5' RACE reads were re-called with MiXCR into one record per CDR3 protein. The table has 660,000 or so distinct CDR3 sequences, 58% seen once. Sequencing was performed on blood. This chain uses TRBV13 with TRBJ2-7; the D gene is possibly TRBD2 (5 bases). The origin of this receptor is a man in his 60s in good health. This CDR3 reads CASSARGSYEQYF. The CDR3 nucleotides read TGTGCCAGCAGCGCCCGGGGCTCCTACGAGCAGTACTTC.